The 23 T cell receptor beta chains reported below all come from one sample, sequenced in a study of Graves' ophthalmopathy and Graves' hyperthyroidism. From RNA, the CDR3 regions of TCR beta chains were amplified and sequenced. Second-round multiplex PCR came after first-round RT-PCR with HTBI primers. TCRdb ran MiXCR on the multiplex PCR reads and lists one entry per CDR3 protein. The sample records hundreds of thousands of distinct CDR3 sequences, roughly two fifths being singletons. The sequencing input was peripheral blood. The receptors come from an adult man with Graves' ophthalmopathy.

The chain uses TRBV2 and TRBJ2-5; D is uncertain. Trimming shortened V by 2 bases and J by 5 bases, and 12 bases separated the two germline ends. CDR3 length equals 14 residues. Per the germline V gene, CDR1 is SNHLY and CDR2 is FYNNEI. DNA of the CDR3: TGTGCCAGCAGTGAAACGGGCGCAATGGAGACCCAGTACTTC. It codes for CASSETGAMETQYF.

The table lists this clonotype with a few counts. The chain uses TRBV2 and TRBJ1-5, with 8 bases lining up with TRBD1. After removal of 8 bases from V and 4 bases from J, the junction contained 16 bases not matched to a gene. In germline, CDR1 is SNHLY, CDR2 FYNNEI. This CDR3 is built from 17 residues. The CDR3 protein is CASSSRRWDRLNQPQHF. The CDR3, as DNA: TGTGCCAGCTCATCACGCCGTTGGGACAGGCTTAATCAGCCCCAGCATTTT.

This clonotype was counted ten times or more. The rearrangement uses TRBV9 and TRBJ1-4; D is unresolved. The CDR3 loop spans 13 amino acids. The ends were cut back, 0 bases at V and 7 bases at J, with 7 bases in the middle. CDR1 is SGDLS, CDR2 YYNGEE, per germline. The CDR3 spells CASSVGGSEKLFF. CDR3 nucleotides: TGTGCCAGCAGCGTAGGTGGCAGTGAAAAACTGTTTTTT.

This clonotype was found a few times. This rearrangement joins TRBV2 to TRBJ2-7; D unclear. The CDR3 extends over 12 amino acids. The V and J ends lost 7 bases and 2 bases respectively, with 9 bases between them. Germline V lookup: CDR1 SNHLY, CDR2 FYNNEI. The CDR3, as DNA: TGTGCCAGCACCCCGGACCCCTACGAGCAGTACTTC. Amino acid sequence: CASTPDPYEQYF. The complete variable domain, with remaining parts taken from reference TRBV2 and TRBJ2-7, reads EPEVTQTPSHQVTQMGQEVILRCVPISNHLYFYWYRQILGQKVEFLVSFYNNEISEKSEIFDDQFSVERPDGSNFTLKIRSTKLEDSAMYFCASTPDPYEQYFGPGTRLTVT.

In its sample, this clonotype was seen a few times. The chain links TRBV29-1 to TRBJ2-2; D is unclear. The CDR3 loop spans 13 amino acids. CDR1 SQVTM and CDR2 ANQGSEA come from the germline V gene. Trimming shortened V by 3 bases and J by 2 bases, and 7 bases separated the two germline ends. The CDR3 sequence is CSVDVRNTGELFF. The DNA for the CDR3 is TGCAGCGTTGATGTCCGAAACACCGGGGAGCTGTTTTTT.

The gene calls are TRBV10-3 and TRBJ2-6, with D maybe TRBD1 (5 bases). The CDR3 contains 15 residues. V lost 10 bases to trimming and J lost 2 bases, with 15 bases between them. Germline V gives CDR1 ENHRY, CDR2 SYGVKD. CDR3 in amino acids: CATTFRGPGANVLTF. CDR3 in DNA: TGTGCCACAACGTTTAGGGGTCCTGGGGCCAACGTCCTGACTTTC.

This clonotype was seen ten or more times. CDR3 residues: CAIRSTAPEAFF. CDR3 DNA sequence: TGTGCCATCAGGTCGACAGCACCTGAAGCTTTCTTT. The rearrangement uses TRBV10-3 and TRBJ1-1; D possibly corresponds to TRBD1 (5 bases). The V gene's germline CDR1 is ENHRY and CDR2 SYGVKD. Trimming stripped 6 bases from V and 6 bases from J, with 11 bases between. The CDR3 has 12 amino acids.

The genes are TRBV10-3 and TRBJ2-2; 10 positions match TRBD1. Looked up from germline, CDR1 is ENHRY and CDR2 is SYGVKD. J gave up 4 bases and V 6 bases, and 11 bases lay outside the gene matches. The CDR3 has 17 residues. CDR3 nucleotides: TGTGCCATCAGCATTGACAGGACAGGGGGTAGCACCGGGGAGCTGTTTTTT. Its translation is CAISIDRTGGSTGELFF.

This chain connects TRBV20-1 to TRBJ2-5; TRBD1 aligns across 8 bases. Trimming cost V 0 bases and J 4 bases; bases outside gene matches: 4. Germline CDR1 and CDR2: DFQATT and SNEGSKA (reference sequence). The length of the CDR3 is 14 residues. The CDR3: CSARDQGARETQYF. The CDR3 nucleotides are TGCAGTGCTAGAGATCAGGGGGCACGAGAGACCCAGTACTTC.

The table lists this clonotype with a count of one. The chain is built from TRBV10-1 and TRBJ1-3, with D uncertain. Trimming stripped 8 bases from V and 8 bases from J, with 19 bases between. This CDR3 has 14 residues. From germline, CDR1 is WNHNN and CDR2 SYGVQD (reference sequence). This chain's CDR3 is CASRGRPYGYTIYF. DNA of the CDR3: TGCGCCAGCCGAGGGAGACCCTATGGCTACACCATATATTTT.

This clonotype has only a few counts. One end of the junction fails to match germline, which may point to a read error. This chain joins TRBV12-3 or TRBV12-4 and TRBJ1-4; 7 bases align to TRBD1. This CDR3 spans 13 amino acids. DNA for the CDR3: TGTGCCAGCAGTTTAAGAACAGGGGAAAGACTGTTTTTT. Its translation is CASSLRTGERLFF.

The CDR3 is CAISESGTNEKLFF. The CDR3 coding sequence is TGTGCCATCAGTGAGTCGGGTACTAATGAAAAACTGTTTTTT. The chain joins TRBV10-3 to TRBJ1-4; D unclear. The CDR3 runs 14 residues. Trimming took off 0 bases at V and 2 bases at J, with 4 bases between the two ends. Germline lookup yields CDR1 ENHRY and CDR2 SYGVKD.

This clonotype has ten or more counts. The chain couples TRBV5-6 to TRBJ2-6; D remains ambiguous. Trimming removed 0 bases from V and 2 bases from J, with 3 bases in between. In germline, CDR1 is SGHDT, CDR2 YYEEEE. This CDR3 contains 14 residues. The CDR3 bases are TGTGCCAGCAGCTTGGGGGCTGGGGCCAACGTCCTGACTTTC. This encodes CASSLGAGANVLTF.

A word on this clonotype: This may be a read error: a much more frequent sequence differs by one nucleotide. The V call is TRBV9, the J call TRBJ1-6, with D perhaps TRBD1 (6 bases). The CDR3 extends over 15 amino acids. Germline values: CDR1 SGDLS, CDR2 YYNGEE. V was clipped by 2 bases and J by 9 bases, with 15 bases between them. The CDR3: CASSVATGTISPLHF. The CDR3 bases are TGTGCCAGCAGCGTGGCCACAGGGACTATTTCACCCCTCCACTTT.

In its sample, this clonotype was seen many times. This rearrangement joins TRBV24-1 to TRBJ2-5; D is ambiguous. This CDR3 has 15 residues. Germline lookup yields CDR1 KGHDR and CDR2 SFDVKD. The germline V and J ends were trimmed by 7 bases and 2 bases, with 16 bases remaining between them. DNA of the CDR3: TGTGCCACCAGCACCCAACGACCTGAGCAAGAGACCCAGTACTTC. It is translated as CATSTQRPEQETQYF.

In its sample, this clonotype was seen many times. V usage is TRBV5-1 and J usage is TRBJ2-2, with D tentatively TRBD1 or TRBD2 (5 bases each). The CDR3 runs to 14 residues. Trimming removed 3 bases at V and 5 bases at J, with 11 bases between. Germline CDR1 SGHRS, CDR2 YFSETQ. The chain's CDR3 is CASSSGTPTGELFF. The CDR3 DNA sequence: TGCGCCAGCAGCTCCGGGACCCCAACCGGGGAGCTGTTTTTT.

The V call is TRBV9, the J call TRBJ2-7, with 8 nucleotides matching TRBD2. Germline V gives CDR1 SGDLS, CDR2 YYNGEE. The CDR3 loop spans 14 amino acids. Trimming at V came to 7 bases and at J to 4 bases, leaving 10 bases not matched to a gene. The CDR3 bases are TGTGCCAGCTCACCCTACGGGAGGGGTTACGAGCAGTACTTC. It codes for CASSPYGRGYEQYF.

The genes are TRBV29-1 and TRBJ1-5; the match to TRBD1 covers 9 bases. V was clipped by 6 bases and J by 5 bases; unmatched bases: 5. This CDR3 spans 13 amino acids. Germline-derived CDR1 and CDR2 are SQVTM and ANQGSEA. The CDR3 region has the DNA TGCAGCGTAACAGGGGGCATGGATCAGCCCCAGCATTTT. It specifies CSVTGGMDQPQHF.

The chain combines TRBV7-2 with TRBJ2-5, with D possibly matching TRBD2 (6 bases). CDR3 size: 15 residues. The germline V gene has CDR1 SGHTA and CDR2 FQGNSA. V was shortened by 6 bases and J by 5 bases, with 19 bases between the two germline ends. As DNA, the CDR3 is TGTGCCAGCAGTTATCAGGGACTGAGAGGGGAGACCCAGTACTTC. It yields the protein CASSYQGLRGETQYF.

The rearrangement links TRBV28 to TRBJ1-5; a weak D match, TRBD1 (5 bases). Germline V gene lookup returns CDR1 MDHEN and CDR2 SYDVKM. Trimming shortened V by 10 bases and J by 2 bases, and 12 bases separated the two germline ends. The CDR3 length is 13 residues. The CDR3: CATARGGNQPQHF. The CDR3 DNA follows: TGTGCCACCGCACGGGGGGGCAATCAGCCCCAGCATTTT.

This clonotype showed up just a few times. The rearrangement links TRBV20-1 to TRBJ2-5; D gene uncertain. The CDR3 contains 12 residues. CDR1 and CDR2 from the germline V gene are DFQATT and SNEGSKA (reference sequence). Trimming took off 4 bases at V and 5 bases at J, with 11 bases between the two ends. For the CDR3, the DNA is TGCAGTGCTACCGATGACCTGGAGACCCAGTACTTC. Amino acid sequence: CSATDDLETQYF.

This chain uses TRBV24-1 with TRBJ1-5; TRBD1 matches 7 bases. The trim removed 2 bases at V and 3 bases at J, leaving 6 bases unmatched. The length of the CDR3 is 16 residues. Germline CDR1 KGHDR, CDR2 SFDVKD. The CDR3 loop reads CATSDSPGQFNQPQHF. The CDR3 coding sequence is TGTGCCACCAGTGATTCTCCGGGACAGTTCAATCAGCCCCAGCATTTT.

This chain links TRBV10-3 with TRBJ1-1, with 7 bases fitting TRBD1. V dropped 10 bases and J dropped 3; count of bases not matched to a gene: 11. The CDR3 has 14 residues. Germline V gene data show CDR1 as ENHRY and CDR2 as SYGVKD. The CDR3 spells CASTRLTGDTEAFF. The CDR3 DNA reads as TGTGCCAGCACCCGTCTTACAGGGGACACTGAAGCTTTCTTT.